A single sample gave rise to the 31 T cell receptor beta chains below, sequenced in a study of tumor and adjacent non-tumor tissue in lung cancer. The library came from three nested PCR rounds adapted from ARM-PCR protocols. TCRdb reprocessed the multiplex PCR reads via MiXCR and lists one record per CDR3 protein. This table holds more than 45,000 distinct CDR3 sequences, 60% to 80% found once. No cell sorting was done before RNA was extracted from the tissue. This non-tumor lung sample came from over 3 cm beyond the tumor edge. Sequencing used distant non-tumor lung tissue. The receptors shown here come from a woman in her sixties with non-small cell lung cancer.

Concerning this clonotype itself: This likely comes from a read error, as the CDR3 has no conserved phenylalanine or tryptophan at its end. The chain combines TRBV28 with TRBJ2-7, with D possibly matching TRBD1 (6 bases). Trimming left V 6 bases short and J 2 bases short, with 14 bases between. The CDR3 runs 14 residues. Looked up from germline, CDR1 is MDHEN and CDR2 is SYDVKM. The CDR3 sequence: CASRTRQVTYEQYL. The CDR3 nucleotides are TGTGCCAGCAGGACCAGACAGGTAACCTACGAGCAGTACTTA.

Notes on this clonotype: One end of the junction does not line up with germline, which may come from a read error. The chain combines TRBV12-3 or TRBV12-4 with TRBJ2-3; D gene ambiguous. The CDR3 extends over 15 amino acids. For the CDR3, the DNA is TGTGCCAGCAGTCCCCTGGCGGCCCGCGCAGATACACAGTATTTT. Its translation is CASSPLAARADTQYF.

This clonotype has a count of ten or more. J is TRBJ2-3 and V is TRBV30; D may match TRBD1 or TRBD2 (5 bases each). Between the trimmed V and J ends, which lost 2 bases and 0 bases, there was a span of 6 bases. Germline V gene sequence: CDR1 GTSNPN, CDR2 SVGIG (reference sequence). The CDR3 contains 13 residues. The CDR3 region is CAWSRDSTDTQYF. CDR3 in DNA: TGTGCCTGGAGTCGGGACAGCACAGATACGCAGTATTTT.

As to this clonotype: One end of the junction does not line up with germline, which may come from a read error. This rearrangement joins TRBV29-1 to TRBJ1-6; TRBD1 matches at 10 bases. In germline, CDR1 is SQVTM, CDR2 ANQGSEA. The CDR3 consists of 12 residues. This CDR3 is CSVGQGGSPLQF. The CDR3, as DNA: TGCAGTGTCGGACAGGGGGGCTCACCCCTCCAGTTT.

About this clonotype: At one boundary the junction diverges from the germline segment, which might be a read error. CDR3: CASIFAGTVLSNRPQHF. The CDR3 DNA reads TGTGCCAGCATTTTCGCCGGGACAGTACTTAGCAATCGGCCCCAGCATTTT. The rearrangement joins TRBV6-2 or TRBV6-3 to TRBJ1-5; 7 nucleotides align to TRBD1. The CDR3 consists of 17 residues. In germline, CDR1 is MNHEY, CDR2 SVGEGT.

Note on this clonotype: Without the conserved terminal phenylalanine or tryptophan, this CDR3 likely stems from a read error. The chain employs TRBV6-1 and TRBJ2-1; 7 nucleotides align to TRBD2. With 7 bases clipped from V and 4 bases from J, the junction kept 10 bases outside the gene matches. Germline lookup yields CDR1 MNHNS and CDR2 SASEGT. This CDR3 spans 15 amino acids. In DNA, the CDR3 is TGTGCCAGCAAATTAGCCGGGGGGAGTTACAATGAGCAGTTCTTG. Its translation is CASKLAGGSYNEQFL.

The chain carries TRBV6-2 or TRBV6-3 and TRBJ2-2; perhaps D is TRBD1 or TRBD2 (5 bases each). V was shortened by 1 base and J by 2 bases, with 23 bases between the two germline ends. CDR3 length equals 20 residues. CDR1 MNHEY and CDR2 SVGEGT come from the germline V gene. CDR3 in DNA: TGTGCCAGCAGTTACTTGTTAGTGGGACCCACGCAGGTTAACACCGGGGAGCTGTTTTTT. This codes for CASSYLLVGPTQVNTGELFF.

Comments on this clonotype: The junction departs from the called germline gene at one end, perhaps through a read error. The genes are TRBV23-1 and TRBJ2-3; no firm D call. TRBV23-1 is annotated as an ORF whose role is uncertain. The length of the CDR3 is 16 residues. The CDR3 DNA follows: TGCACCAGCAGTCATGGTGACGACATCGAACGGGATACGCAGTATTTT. Encoded protein: CTSSHGDDIERDTQYF.

About this clonotype itself: One end of the junction fails to match germline, which may point to a read error. The chain employs TRBV2 and TRBJ2-6; possibly TRBD1 or TRBD2 for D (5 bases each). The germline gives CDR1 SNHLY, CDR2 FYNNEI. The length of the CDR3 is 17 residues. The CDR3 loop reads CASRPGRMSSGANDLIF. Written as DNA, the CDR3 is TGTGCCAGCAGACCGGGACGGATGAGCTCTGGGGCCAACGACCTGATTTTC.

This clonotype was found many times. The chain recombines TRBV28 with TRBJ2-1; TRBD2 matches 12 bases. Germline trimming cut 5 bases from V and 6 bases from J; bases unmatched to any gene: 5. This CDR3 comprises 15 residues. Germline assignment: CDR1 MDHEN and CDR2 SYDVKM. The CDR3 spells CASSLTSGRTNEQFF. The CDR3 DNA is TGTGCCAGCAGTCTGACTAGCGGGAGAACCAATGAGCAGTTCTTC.

Worth noting for this clonotype: Compared with germline, one end of the junction differs, possibly owing to a read error. The rearrangement uses TRBV6-1 and TRBJ2-4, with 7 nucleotides matching TRBD1. Germline assignment: CDR1 MNHNS and CDR2 SASEGT. The CDR3 contains 16 residues. The CDR3 DNA sequence: TGTGCCAGCAGTGACCCGGGACAGTCAGCCAGAAACATTCAGTATTTC. It encodes CASSDPGQSARNIQYF.

The count of this clonotype is one. Sequence at one end of the junction differs from germline and may be a read error. The V gene is TRBV11-2, the J gene TRBJ1-4; TRBD1 is a possible D gene (6 bases). The length of the CDR3 is 14 residues. The germline V gene has CDR1 SGHAT and CDR2 FQNNGV. CDR3 residues: CASSQTGPNEKLYF. In nucleotides, the CDR3 is TGTGCCAGCAGCCAGACAGGCCCTAATGAAAAACTGTATTTT.

As concerns this clonotype: A much larger clonotype is one base distant, so this may be a read error. The rearrangement links TRBV25-1 to TRBJ2-1; D is perhaps TRBD1 or TRBD2 (5 bases each). This CDR3 comprises 15 residues. Per the germline V gene, CDR1 is MGHDK and CDR2 is SYGVNS. V was clipped by 5 bases and J by 8 bases, with 19 bases between them. The CDR3 reads CASSSSARVGDEQFF. For the CDR3, the DNA is TGTGCCAGCAGTTCCTCGGCCCGGGTGGGGGATGAGCAGTTCTTC.

This clonotype was counted between two and nine times. Germline is not matched at one junction end, which may reflect a read error. The rearrangement joins TRBV7-9 to TRBJ1-1, with D unresolved. The CDR3 has 16 amino acids. CDR1 is SEHNR and CDR2 is FQNEAQ in the germline V gene (reference sequence). Here the CDR3 reads CACSLYVSRGNTEAFF. The DNA for the CDR3 is TGTGCCTGCAGCTTATATGTATCACGGGGAAACACTGAAGCTTTCTTT.

To note about this clonotype: A junction boundary mismatches the germline segment, possibly from a read error. The V gene is TRBV5-1, the J gene TRBJ2-5, with D possibly matching TRBD2 (6 bases). The length of the CDR3 is 13 residues. CDR1 SGHRS and CDR2 YFSETQ come from the germline V gene. The CDR3 DNA reads TGCACCAGCAGCTGGTCGGGAGAAGAGATCCAGTACTTC. Protein sequence: CTSSWSGEEIQYF.

As for this clonotype: The final CDR3 position lacks the conserved phenylalanine or tryptophan, pointing to a likely read error. The V and J genes are TRBV4-2 and TRBJ1-2, with a weak D call TRBD1 (5 bases). Per germline, CDR1 LGHNA and CDR2 YNFKEQ. The CDR3 loop spans 15 amino acids. The CDR3 loop is CASSQGGTSNYDYTI. The CDR3 region has the DNA TGTGCCAGCAGCCAGGGCGGGACCTCTAACTATGACTACACCATC.

By sample fraction, this clonotype is medium-sized (0.01 to 0.1%). DNA of the CDR3: TGCAGCGTTGAAGACTCCGTCCTGGGGGTAGCGGGTGGCTACACCTTC. As protein: CSVEDSVLGVAGGYTF. The V and J genes are TRBV29-1 and TRBJ1-2, with a possible D match to TRBD1 (5 bases). V was clipped by 0 bases and J by 7 bases, with 21 bases between them. The CDR3 spans 16 residues. Germline CDR1 reads SQVTM; CDR2 reads ANQGSEA.

With regard to this clonotype: A junction boundary mismatches the germline segment, possibly from a read error. J is TRBJ2-2 and V is TRBV4-3; no definite D call. The germline V gene encodes CDR1 LGHNA and CDR2 YSLEER. This CDR3 has 16 residues. The CDR3: CVSSQDWNENTGELFF. CDR3 in DNA: TGCGTCAGCAGCCAAGATTGGAACGAAAACACCGGGGAGCTGTTTTTT.

In regard to this clonotype: The junction does not match germline at one end; this may be a read error. The chain links TRBV7-3 to TRBJ1-1; D unresolved. CDR3 length: 13 residues. Per the germline V gene, CDR1 is SGHTA and CDR2 is FQGTGA. The CDR3 loop is CASSWGMNTKAFF. The DNA for the CDR3 is TGTGCCAGCAGCTGGGGTATGAACACTAAAGCTTTCTTT.

The table lists this clonotype with many counts. DNA for the CDR3: TGTGCCTGGAGTAGCGGGAGTACGGATGAGCAGTTCTTC. This sequence encodes CAWSSGSTDEQFF. The chain joins TRBV30 to TRBJ2-1; 8 bases map to TRBD2. Germline CDR1 and CDR2: GTSNPN and SVGIG (reference sequence). Unmatched junction bases numbered 5, after V lost 2 bases and J lost 8 bases. The length of the CDR3 is 13 residues.

This clonotype was counted once. A much larger clone sits a single nucleotide away, making a read error possible. The chain uses TRBV20-1 and TRBJ1-4, with D unresolved. Per germline, CDR1 DFQATT and CDR2 SNEGSKA (reference sequence). CDR3 length: 14 amino acids. Trimming shortened V by 3 bases and J by 5 bases, and 13 bases separated the two germline ends. The CDR3 sequence is CSASVSGENEKLFF. The DNA of the CDR3 is TGCAGTGCTAGTGTTAGCGGGGAAAATGAAAAACTGTTTTTT.

Note on this clonotype: One junction end does not reproduce the germline sequence, and a read error may be involved. The chain uses TRBV6-2 or TRBV6-3 and TRBJ2-6; maybe TRBD2 (6 bases). Per germline, CDR1 MNHEY and CDR2 SVGEGT. The CDR3 is 15 residues long. The CDR3 DNA reads as TGTGCCATCAGTTCCGCGGGGTCTGGGGCCAACGTCCTAACTTTC. As protein: CAISSAGSGANVLTF.

In the case of this clonotype: Sequence at one end of the junction differs from germline and may be a read error. The chain carries TRBV4-3 and TRBJ2-5, with a tentative D call TRBD2 (5 bases). The CDR3 sequence is 15 residues long. Germline values: CDR1 LGHNA, CDR2 YSLEER. CDR3 region: CASSLDHRDVEAQYF. CDR3 nucleotides: TGTGCCAGCAGCCTAGATCATCGAGATGTGGAGGCCCAGTACTTC.

Concerning this clonotype: A junction end diverges from the germline sequence, so it may reflect a read error. V gene TRBV28 combines with J gene TRBJ1-1, with TRBD1 matching 7 bases. From germline, CDR1 is MDHEN and CDR2 SYDVKM. CDR3 length: 16 amino acids. DNA of the CDR3: TGTGACAGCAGGCCCGAGCGGATGACAGGGAGGGTTGAAGCTTTCTTT. It encodes CDSRPERMTGRVEAFF.

This clonotype was detected once. A much larger clone lies a single base off, so this may be a read error. The chain couples TRBV11-2 to TRBJ2-5, with 9 bases fitting TRBD2. The CDR3 covers 15 residues. The ends lost 5 bases at V and 4 bases at J; junction bases unmatched: 8. The germline V gene has CDR1 SGHAT and CDR2 FQNNGV. CDR3 in amino acids: CASSQGAGGLETQYF. Here the CDR3 DNA reads TGTGCCAGCAGCCAAGGGGCGGGAGGGCTAGAGACCCAGTACTTC. The variable domain in full, with the rest retrieved from reference TRBV11-2 and TRBJ2-5, is EAGVAQSPRYKIIEKRQSVAFWCNPISGHATLYWYQQILGQGPKLLIQFQNNGVVDDSQLPKDRFSAERLKGVDSTLKIQPAKLEDSAVYLCASSQGAGGLETQYFGPGTRLLVL.

The CDR3 nucleotides read TGTGCCAGCAGCCGGACTAGCGGGAGCACCGGGGAGCTGTTTTTT. As protein: CASSRTSGSTGELFF. The chain employs TRBV7-2 and TRBJ2-2; 13 positions match TRBD2. CDR3 size: 15 residues. Losses at the gene ends were 5 bases for V and 4 bases for J; bases not matched to a gene: 1. Germline V gives CDR1 SGHTA, CDR2 FQGNSA.

This rearrangement joins TRBV14 to TRBJ1-6; D gene uncertain. V gave up 2 bases and J gave up 18 bases, with 23 bases separating them. The V gene's germline CDR1 is SGHDN and CDR2 FVKESK. The CDR3 extends over 15 amino acids. The CDR3 nucleotides are TGTGCCAGCAGCCAAATGCTGCAGGCCATTGCAGCTCCCCACTTT. It specifies CASSQMLQAIAAPHF.

The sample holds many counts of this clonotype. This sequence joins TRBV28 and TRBJ2-4, with D perhaps assigned TRBD1 or TRBD2 (5 bases each). This CDR3 spans 14 amino acids. Trimming stripped 1 base from V and 8 bases from J, with 12 bases between. Germline V gene sequence: CDR1 MDHEN, CDR2 SYDVKM. The chain's CDR3 is CASSLFAGTYIQYF. The CDR3 DNA reads as TGTGCCAGCAGTTTATTCGCAGGGACGTACATTCAGTACTTC.

In this sample, this clonotype turned up many times. The V and J genes are TRBV4-3 and TRBJ2-3; no clear D. The CDR3 has 16 residues. Germline V gene lookup returns CDR1 LGHNA and CDR2 YSLEER. V lost 0 bases and J 0 bases, leaving 10 bases between the germline ends. The CDR3 sequence: CASSQDPAPSTDTQYF. Here the CDR3 DNA reads TGCGCCAGCAGCCAAGATCCGGCTCCAAGCACAGATACGCAGTATTTT.

Regarding this clonotype: One end of the junction does not line up with germline, which may come from a read error. The chain links TRBV4-1 to TRBJ2-6; TRBD1 might be the D (5 bases). Germline lookup yields CDR1 MGHRA and CDR2 YSYEKL. This CDR3 is 15 amino acids long. Here the CDR3 DNA reads TGCGCCGGCAGCCAAGATGACTCTGGGGCCAATGTCCTGACTTTC. The encoded protein is CAGSQDDSGANVLTF.

To note about this clonotype: One end of the junction varies from germline; a read error may be responsible. The rearrangement links TRBV6-2 or TRBV6-3 to TRBJ2-6; tentatively, D is TRBD1 (5 bases). From germline, CDR1 is MNHEY and CDR2 SVGEGT. This CDR3 is 18 amino acids long. CDR3 region: CASSNHSGETSGANLLTF. In DNA, the CDR3 is TGTGCCAGCTCTAACCACAGTGGGGAAACCTCTGGGGCCAACCTCCTGACTTTC.